The clone carrying this TCR beta chain was seen more than once but under ten times. The CDR3 has 15 residues. The germline V and J ends were trimmed by 4 bases and 5 bases, with 17 bases remaining between them. Germline V lookup: CDR1 KGHSH, CDR2 LQKENI. The data are from a study of T cell repertoires in urothelial bladder cancer. Libraries were prepared by immunoSEQ multiplex PCR; TCRdb keeps only in-frame clonotypes and omits some of them. The table includes 13,000 or so clones, around three fifths detected once. The TCR originated in a human donor with urothelial carcinoma. The material sequenced was tumor-infiltrating cells from bladder cancer. The J gene is TRBJ1-1, the V gene TRBV18; the D gene is possibly TRBD1 (6 bases). CDR3 amino acids: CASSQEWGARTEAFF. The CDR3 nucleotides are TGTGCCAGCTCACAAGAATGGGGGGCGCGGACTGAAGCTTTCTTT. Based on the CDR3 plus reference TRBV18 and TRBJ1-1, the full variable domain is NAGVMQNPRHLVRRRGQEARLRCSPMKGHSHVYWYRQLPEEGLKFMVYLQKENIIDESGMPKERFSAEFPKEGPSILRIQQVVRGDSAAYFCASSQEWGARTEAFFGQGTRLTVV.